What follows are 3 T cell receptor beta chains derived from one specimen sequenced in a study of cytomegalovirus exposure and HLA in healthy donors. PCR primers comprised 60 Vbeta and 13 Jbeta primers. Sequencing used immunoSEQ multiplex PCR; TCRdb keeps in-frame clones, though not all of them. The data show around 190,000 clones, about 77% seen once. Sequencing input: PBMCs. The receptor source for this set is a female donor in good health and CMV-seronegative.

This clone was recorded a few times. This CDR3 is CASSVQGTRFSNQPQHF. The DNA of the CDR3 is TGTGCCAGCAGTGTGCAGGGGACGAGATTTAGCAATCAGCCCCAGCATTTT. The chain employs TRBV6-1 and TRBJ1-5; TRBD1 might be the D (6 bases). The length of the CDR3 is 17 residues. V dropped 4 bases and J dropped 0 bases, with 16 bases sitting between them. Germline V lookup: CDR1 MNHNS, CDR2 SASEGT.

This clone was counted only a few times. The chain has TRBV29-1 and TRBJ2-2; TRBD1 is a possible D gene (5 bases). Trimming cost V 5 bases and J 1 base, with 8 bases left between them. This CDR3 comprises 13 residues. Germline CDR1 and CDR2: SQVTM and ANQGSEA. CDR3 coding DNA: TGCAGCGTTCAGGGATGGAACACCGGGGAGCTGTTTTTT. Protein: CSVQGWNTGELFF.

This clone was picked up one time. The chain is built from TRBV11-2 and TRBJ2-7; TRBD2 matches 10 bases. The CDR3 totals 15 residues. The germline V gene has CDR1 SGHAT and CDR2 FQNNGV. The V and J ends lost 2 bases and 2 bases, in that order; junction bases with no gene match: 3. CDR3 amino acids: CASSLISGGPYEQYF. The CDR3 nucleotides read TGTGCCAGCAGCTTAATTAGCGGGGGGCCCTACGAGCAGTACTTC. Supplemented by reference TRBV11-2 and TRBJ2-7, the full variable domain reads EAGVAQSPRYKIIEKRQSVAFWCNPISGHATLYWYQQILGQGPKLLIQFQNNGVVDDSQLPKDRFSAERLKGVDSTLKIQPAKLEDSAVYLCASSLISGGPYEQYFGPGTRLTVT.